What follows is one T cell receptor beta chain and its context. The antigen is unknown. The unexposed donors gave CD4+ T cells in about 2011-2018, prior to COVID-19. Isolation of CD4+ T cells took place after less than twelve days in culture. This sample is part of a study of CD4 T cells in relation to SARS-CoV-2 and coronaviruses. Study-level background: The HLA restriction of the shared crossreactive spike epitopes was mapped.

The germline gives CDR1 GTSNPN, CDR2 SVGIG (reference sequence). V was cut by 3 bases and J by 7 bases, with 9 bases left in between. The CDR3 length is 11 residues. Using immunoSEQ multiplex PCR, the repertoire was profiled, and TCRdb retains in-frame clones only, with some absent. Counted here are about 26,000 clones, approximately 73% occurring once; the ten biggest clones make up roughly 21%. The rearrangement uses TRBV30 and TRBJ1-2; unclear D gene. Sequencing input: CD4+ T cells from PBMCs, cultured in vitro. The source of this sequence is a human donor in good health. The CDR3 sequence is CAWRPVRGYTF. The CDR3 nucleotides are TGTGCCTGGAGACCAGTACGTGGCTACACCTTC.